A selection of T cell receptor beta chains follows, all from one sample in a study of sequential checkpoint blockade in melanoma. The repertoire was sequenced with immunoSEQ multiplex PCR; TCRdb's copy has only in-frame clones and lacks some. The sample contains about 16,000 clones, 85% to 95% of which appear only once. This specimen was CD8+ T cells sorted from blood (inferred from file names), taken from a patient given nivolumab and ipilimumab in sequence. These receptor sequences come from a human donor with melanoma. Each CDR3 is given with its conserved first and last residue.

v_gene,j_gene,CDR3aa
TRBV7-8,TRBJ1-1,CASSLMTGLLDTEAFF
TRBV4-1,TRBJ2-7,CASSQDRSFNSYEQYF
TRBV5-1,TRBJ2-7,CASSSSGTGYEQYF
TRBV29-1,TRBJ1-3,CSVEDINSGNTIYF
TRBV4-3,TRBJ2-7,CASSQFRGGMSVEQYF
TRBV7-8,TRBJ1-5,CASSLGRGGNQPQHF
TRBV9,TRBJ1-5,CASSVESGGNQPQHF
TRBV2,TRBJ1-2,CATLRGKANYGYTF
TRBV27,TRBJ1-5,CASSFHLRVEQPQHF
TRBV28,TRBJ1-2,CASSLADSYGYTF
TRBV19,TRBJ1-5,CASSMRSVSNQPQHF
TRBV28,TRBJ1-5,CASSLEGLGNQPQHF
TRBV4-2,TRBJ1-1,CASSQGAGGNTEAFF
TRBV13,TRBJ1-1,CASRRGGTEAFF
TRBV6-6,TRBJ1-5,CASSYSSRQPQHF
TRBV28,TRBJ1-3,CASSLKGWRGNTIYF
TRBV10-3,TRBJ2-7,CAISEEKGAYEQYF
TRBV5-4,TRBJ1-2,CASSQGLFYGYTF
TRBV29-1,TRBJ2-7,CSAASYGQGGIYEQYF
TRBV30,TRBJ1-3,CACSGTRGSGNTIYF
TRBV7-9,TRBJ2-1,CASSLAYTSGSRDEQFF
TRBV11-2,TRBJ2-7,CASSLSGRATHEQYF
TRBV29-1,TRBJ2-7,CSVYLQGNYEQYF
TRBV7-6,TRBJ1-2,CASSLVPTGSGGYTF
TRBV12-1,TRBJ1-4,CASSFVASGTTNEKLFF
TRBV2,TRBJ1-1,CASVIQGITEAFF
TRBV6-6,TRBJ1-3,CASSQGTRNTIYF
TRBV28,TRBJ2-7,CASSLSWTAYEQYF
TRBV7-9,TRBJ2-1,CASSLQGLSYNEQFF